Each of the 32 T cell receptor beta chains below was sequenced from the same sample in a study of spatial heterogeneity in lung cancer. Study-level points and caveats: The study found that expanded intratumoral alpha and beta TCR counts tracked tumor mutation counts.

Described time point: sample taken at primary tumor resection. These TCRs' antigens remain unknown. A single record per CDR3 protein comes from TCRdb applying MiXCR to the 5' RACE reads. Seen here are approximately 25,000 distinct CDR3 sequences, just under 9% observed once, and the top ten hold 7% to 9%. The source was lung tumor tissue, collected at surgery. These receptor sequences come from a male donor with early-stage non-small cell lung cancer.

This clonotype was seen only a few times. The rearrangement uses TRBV4-1 and TRBJ2-3; D is possibly TRBD2 (6 bases). CDR1 is MGHRA and CDR2 is YSYEKL in the germline V gene. The CDR3 consists of 16 residues. V dropped 1 base and J dropped 2 bases, with 13 bases sitting between them. The CDR3 region is CASSQVGGAITDTQYF. For the CDR3, the DNA is TGCGCCAGCAGCCAAGTCGGCGGGGCCATCACAGATACGCAGTATTTT.

This clonotype was seen only a few times. CDR3 sequence (DNA): TGTGCCAGCAGGACAGGGAATCAGCCCCAGCATTTT. This encodes CASRTGNQPQHF. The gene calls are TRBV27 and TRBJ1-5, with 7 nucleotides matching TRBD1. CDR3 size: 12 residues. Germline V CDR1 and CDR2: MNHEY, SMNVEV (reference sequence). J was trimmed by 4 bases and V by 6 bases; bases with no gene match: 0.

This clonotype was recorded a few times. The chain couples TRBV7-2 to TRBJ2-5; TRBD2 matches at 8 bases. The CDR3 sequence is 14 residues long. Germline CDR1 is SGHTA and CDR2 is FQGNSA. V lost 1 base to trimming and J lost 3 bases; unmatched junction nucleotides: 1. CDR3: CASSLVLAEETQYF. The CDR3 coding sequence is TGTGCCAGCAGCTTAGTACTAGCGGAAGAGACCCAGTACTTC.

This clonotype was counted a few times. The chain is built from TRBV10-3 and TRBJ2-2, with a possible D match to TRBD1 (5 bases). The CDR3 is 12 amino acids. Germline CDR1 is ENHRY and CDR2 is SYGVKD. V was shortened by 8 bases and J by 6 bases, with 10 bases between the two germline ends. CDR3 sequence reads: CAIGAGSGELFF. The DNA of the CDR3 is TGTGCCATCGGGGCAGGGTCCGGGGAGCTGTTTTTT.

This clonotype was recorded a few times. The CDR3 loop reads CASRRIIAGPPSYEQYF. The CDR3 coding sequence is TGTGCCAGCAGACGGATTATAGCGGGACCACCCTCCTACGAGCAGTACTTC. This chain joins TRBV6-2 or TRBV6-3 and TRBJ2-7; 8 bases agree with TRBD2. The CDR3 sequence is 17 residues long. Germline CDR1 reads MNHEY; CDR2 reads SVGEGT. With 6 bases clipped from V and 0 bases from J, the junction kept 13 bases outside the gene matches.

This clonotype was counted ten times or more. The J gene is TRBJ2-5, the V gene TRBV30; tentatively, D is TRBD2 (5 bases). Trimming shortened V by 3 bases and J by 7 bases, and 12 bases separated the two germline ends. Looked up from germline, CDR1 is GTSNPN and CDR2 is SVGIG (reference sequence). This CDR3 region has 12 residues. In nucleotides, the CDR3 is TGTGCCTGGAGCAAGGAGGCGGGGACCCAGTACTTC. Protein product: CAWSKEAGTQYF. The full variable domain, rest sourced from reference TRBV30 and TRBJ2-5, is SQTIHQWPATLVQPVGSPLSLECTVEGTSNPNLYWYRQAAGRGLQLLFYSVGIGQISSEVPQNLSASRPQDRQFILSSKKLLLSDSGFYLCAWSKEAGTQYFGPGTRLLVL.

This chain uses TRBV28 with TRBJ1-2; D remains unclear. Per the germline V gene, CDR1 is MDHEN and CDR2 is SYDVKM. V lost 6 bases to trimming and J lost 0 bases, with 11 bases between them. The CDR3 sequence is 14 residues long. For the CDR3, the DNA is TGTGCCAGCAGGGCAGGTGGACCTAACTATGGCTACACCTTC. Residues: CASRAGGPNYGYTF.

This clonotype was seen more than once but under ten times. The chain is built from TRBV30 and TRBJ2-6, with D unresolved. V was clipped by 5 bases and J by 1 base, with 12 bases between them. The CDR3 extends over 15 amino acids. Germline V gene lookup returns CDR1 GTSNPN and CDR2 SVGIG (reference sequence). The CDR3 DNA reads TGTGCCTGGTCGCACCCTGAATCTGGGGCCAACGTCCTGACTTTC. As protein: CAWSHPESGANVLTF.

The sample holds many counts of this clonotype. The chain uses TRBV29-1 and TRBJ1-1; D gene unclear. The germline V and J ends were trimmed by 5 bases and 5 bases, with 12 bases remaining between them. This CDR3 has 12 amino acids. Germline V lookup: CDR1 SQVTM, CDR2 ANQGSEA. CDR3 in amino acids: CSVRHGVTEAFF. The CDR3 DNA sequence: TGCAGCGTTCGCCATGGGGTTACTGAAGCTTTCTTT.

There are many counts of this clonotype. The gene calls are TRBV20-1 and TRBJ1-1, with D possibly being TRBD1 (6 bases). The germline V and J ends were trimmed by 0 bases and 3 bases, with 17 bases remaining between them. CDR1 and CDR2 (germline): DFQATT, SNEGSKA (reference sequence). The CDR3 contains 16 residues. CDR3 sequence reads: CSARDWSRGGDTEAFF. In DNA form, the CDR3 reads TGCAGTGCTAGAGATTGGTCGAGAGGGGGGGACACTGAAGCTTTCTTT.

This clonotype occurred many times. The rearrangement links TRBV10-3 to TRBJ2-2, with D possibly TRBD1 on 6 matching bases. CDR1 ENHRY and CDR2 SYGVKD come from the germline V gene. V was cut by 2 bases and J by 2 bases, with 9 bases left in between. The CDR3 contains 15 residues. The CDR3 spells CAISEGRGNTGELFF. CDR3 DNA sequence: TGTGCCATCAGTGAGGGCAGGGGAAACACCGGGGAGCTGTTTTTT.

This clonotype is medium-sized within its sample. This rearrangement joins TRBV10-2 to TRBJ1-6; no reliable D call. V was shortened by 2 bases and J by 7 bases, with 6 bases between the two germline ends. CDR3 length: 13 amino acids. Germline CDR1 and CDR2: WSHSY and SAAADI. This CDR3 reads CASSEGWNSPLHF. The CDR3 DNA is TGCGCCAGCAGTGAGGGTTGGAATTCACCCCTCCACTTT.

This clonotype occurred many times. The chain has TRBV12-3 or TRBV12-4 and TRBJ1-2; D might be TRBD1 (6 bases). V lost 5 bases and J lost 8, with 12 bases in between. This CDR3 is built from 12 residues. Written as DNA, the CDR3 is TGTGCCAGCAGTCAGGGGACTAGAGGCTACACCTTC. This translates into CASSQGTRGYTF.

On this clonotype: A much larger clonotype is one base distant, so this may be a read error. The gene calls are TRBV10-3 and TRBJ1-5; D is unclear. Deletions cut 11 bases from V and 10 bases from J, with 21 bases between. The CDR3 length is 13 residues. Germline values: CDR1 ENHRY, CDR2 SYGVKD. In nucleotides, the CDR3 is TGTGCCGCCGGTTACAGTGAATCAGTACCCCAGCATTTT. Protein product: CAAGYSESVPQHF.

The chain couples TRBV7-9 to TRBJ2-3; 8 bases match TRBD2. Germline trimming cut 8 bases from V and 5 bases from J; bases unmatched to any gene: 9. The CDR3 runs 14 residues. CDR1 and CDR2 from the germline V gene are SEHNR and FQNEAQ (reference sequence). For the CDR3, the DNA is TGTGCCAGCGGCACCGGGGGGGCAGGAGATACGCAGTATTTT. Its translation is CASGTGGAGDTQYF.

The sample holds many counts of this clonotype. The V gene is TRBV6-2 or TRBV6-3, the J gene TRBJ2-7; D gene ambiguous. Between the trimmed V and J ends, which lost 2 bases and 0 bases, there was a span of 8 bases. This CDR3 contains 14 residues. Germline CDR1 MNHEY, CDR2 SVGEGT. Here the CDR3 DNA reads TGTGCCAGCAGTTACCCCACCCCCTCCTACGAGCAGTACTTC. This translates into CASSYPTPSYEQYF.

This clonotype has a handful of counts. V is TRBV14 and J is TRBJ2-5, with 7 nucleotides matching TRBD2. The CDR3 has 12 residues. Germline assignment: CDR1 SGHDN and CDR2 FVKESK. V was pared by 4 bases and J by 13 bases, with 9 bases of the junction left unmatched. The CDR3 bases are TGTGCCAGCAGCCTCTTCCGGGGGGAGCCGTACTTC. This sequence encodes CASSLFRGEPYF.

This clonotype was seen many times. The chain recombines TRBV27 with TRBJ1-5; D uncertain. The CDR3 has 15 residues. Trimming took 0 bases from V and 4 from J, leaving 10 bases between them. In germline, CDR1 is MNHEY, CDR2 SMNVEV (reference sequence). This CDR3 is CASSLSWQLNQPQHF. CDR3 DNA sequence: TGTGCCAGCAGTTTATCGTGGCAGTTAAATCAGCCCCAGCATTTT.

This clonotype was recorded a few times. The chain uses TRBV3-2 and TRBJ2-3; TRBD2 reflects the table's D call only, with no check against the DNA. TRBV3-2 is tagged as a pseudogene. The CDR3 is 17 residues long. CDR3 coding DNA: TGTGCCACCATGCCACTTCCGGGACTAGCGGGAGGCCATACGCAGTATTTT. The encoded protein is CATMPLPGLAGGHTQYF.

The table lists this clonotype with a few counts. The chain joins TRBV19 to TRBJ1-5; 9 bases line up with TRBD1. This CDR3 has 16 residues. CDR1 and CDR2 (germline): LNHDA, SQIVND (reference sequence). V lost 3 bases to trimming and J lost 7 bases; unmatched junction nucleotides: 10. As DNA, the CDR3 is TGTGCCAGTAGTATCTCGGGACAGGGTAGAGGACAGCCCCAGCATTTT. The encoded protein is CASSISGQGRGQPQHF.

This clonotype was counted ten times or more. The chain uses TRBV9 and TRBJ1-3, with D possibly TRBD1 on 5 matching bases. Per germline, CDR1 SGDLS and CDR2 YYNGEE. This CDR3 is built from 17 residues. V shed 4 bases and J shed 0 bases, with 17 bases lying between them. In nucleotides, the CDR3 is TGTGCCAGCAGCCCCTCCGGGACGCCGAACTCTGGAAACACCATATATTTT. The encoded protein is CASSPSGTPNSGNTIYF.

This clonotype is medium-sized within its sample. V usage is TRBV7-2 and J usage is TRBJ1-3; tentative D call: TRBD1 (5 bases). The length of the CDR3 is 15 residues. The ends were cut back, 6 bases at V and 4 bases at J, with 16 bases in the middle. The germline CDR1 and CDR2 sequences are SGHTA and FQGNSA. The CDR3 DNA reads as TGTGCCAGCAGGTCCAGAGGCGGGGGAGGAAACACCATATATTTT. Translated, it gives CASRSRGGGGNTIYF.

The rearrangement uses TRBV2 and TRBJ2-2; maybe TRBD1 (6 bases). The germline gives CDR1 SNHLY, CDR2 FYNNEI. Trimming removed 6 bases from V and 0 bases from J, with 14 bases in between. CDR3 length: 16 residues. The chain's CDR3 is CASSWTAPTNTGELFF. Written as DNA, the CDR3 is TGTGCCAGCAGCTGGACAGCCCCAACGAACACCGGGGAGCTGTTTTTT.

This clonotype has at least ten counts. This sequence joins TRBV28 and TRBJ2-7, with D tentatively TRBD1 (6 bases). Deletions cut 6 bases from V and 3 bases from J, with 15 bases between. The germline V gene encodes CDR1 MDHEN and CDR2 SYDVKM. The CDR3 has 14 residues. DNA of the CDR3: TGTGCCAGCAGCCAAAGGGGGTCTAACTACGAGCAGTACTTC. Protein product: CASSQRGSNYEQYF.

CDR3 coding DNA: TGTGCCAGCAGCTTCCAACCGCTCACAGATACGCAGTATTTT. It yields the protein CASSFQPLTDTQYF. This chain links TRBV7-3 with TRBJ2-3; D not certain. V dropped 3 bases and J dropped 2 bases, with 9 bases sitting between them. Germline CDR1 reads SGHTA; CDR2 reads FQGTGA. The CDR3 totals 14 residues.

By share, this clonotype ranks as medium-sized. V and J are TRBV29-1 and TRBJ2-3; weak D call: TRBD1 (6 bases). V lost 6 bases and J 1 base, leaving 20 bases between the germline ends. This CDR3 comprises 16 residues. Germline V gene sequence: CDR1 SQVTM, CDR2 ANQGSEA. The CDR3 DNA reads TGCAGCGTGGATGGTTTACAGGGTCTGGGCACAGATACGCAGTATTTT. Translated: CSVDGLQGLGTDTQYF.

This clonotype came up many times. This chain uses TRBV2 with TRBJ2-3; 8 nucleotides line up with TRBD2. V dropped 2 bases and J dropped 3; count of bases not matched to a gene: 7. CDR3 length: 16 residues. Germline CDR1 reads SNHLY; CDR2 reads FYNNEI. CDR3 in amino acids: CASSEWREAVTDTQYF. The CDR3 DNA reads as TGTGCCAGCAGTGAATGGCGGGAGGCCGTGACAGATACGCAGTATTTT.

This clonotype turned up a few times. This sequence joins TRBV27 and TRBJ2-3, with D unclear. Germline CDR1 reads MNHEY; CDR2 reads SMNVEV (reference sequence). Trimming took 5 bases from V and 0 from J, leaving 12 bases between them. This CDR3 region has 15 residues. This CDR3 is CASSRSRASTDTQYF. The CDR3, as DNA: TGTGCCAGCAGTAGGAGTAGGGCTAGCACAGATACGCAGTATTTT.

In its sample, this clonotype was seen many times. The V and J genes are TRBV4-2 and TRBJ2-5; D perhaps matches TRBD1 (6 bases). The germline CDR1 and CDR2 sequences are LGHNA and YNFKEQ. This CDR3 is built from 17 residues. The germline V and J ends were trimmed by 4 bases and 4 bases, with 22 bases remaining between them. Here the CDR3 DNA reads TGTGCCAGCAGCCTCCACGGAGCCAGGGGCTCGGGAGAGACCCAGTACTTC. Amino acid sequence: CASSLHGARGSGETQYF.

CDR3 amino acids: CASSRHDRGLSPLHF. CDR3 nucleotides: TGTGCCAGCAGCCGGCACGACAGGGGGCTATCACCCCTCCACTTT. The chain has TRBV3-1 and TRBJ1-6; 10 bases match TRBD1. The V gene's germline CDR1 is LGHDT and CDR2 YNNKEL (reference sequence). The CDR3 runs 15 residues. The junction had 7 bases not matched to a gene; V was cut back by 4 bases and J by 10 bases.

This clonotype was recorded many times. The chain employs TRBV6-2 or TRBV6-3 and TRBJ2-2; no definite D call. Germline V gene sequence: CDR1 MNHEY, CDR2 SVGEGT. This CDR3 region has 16 residues. Trimming took off 6 bases at V and 0 bases at J, with 14 bases between the two ends. The CDR3 region is CASSPIRRTNTGELFF. DNA for the CDR3: TGTGCCAGCAGCCCCATTCGAAGAACGAACACCGGGGAGCTGTTTTTT.

The table lists this clonotype with many counts. V and J are TRBV27 and TRBJ1-2, with D possibly matching TRBD1 (6 bases). This CDR3 region has 15 residues. The germline gives CDR1 MNHEY, CDR2 SMNVEV (reference sequence). Trimming shortened V by 3 bases and J by 8 bases, and 19 bases separated the two germline ends. The CDR3 region is CASSFGGRAVEGYTF. As DNA, the CDR3 is TGTGCCAGCAGTTTTGGGGGCAGGGCGGTGGAGGGCTACACCTTC.